The 8 T cell receptor beta chains below were found in one sample sequenced in a study of blood T cell repertoires in COVID-19. Assay: immunoSEQ multiplex PCR; the TCRdb copy retains only in-frame clones and omits some. There are approximately 270,000 clones in the sample; 75% to 90% occur only once, and roughly 4.3% lies in the top ten. The sample consisted of PBMCs or T cells enriched from blood (not recorded which). These receptors were collected from a woman aged 25 to 39 with acute COVID-19.

The chain links TRBV7-2 to TRBJ2-1; D not resolved. The germline V and J ends were trimmed by 2 bases and 1 base, with 6 bases remaining between them. The germline V gene encodes CDR1 SGHTA and CDR2 FQGNSA. The CDR3 is 14 residues long. CDR3 DNA: TGTGCCAGCAGCTTACCCGGGTCCTACAATGAGCAGTTCTTC. Amino acid sequence: CASSLPGSYNEQFF.

This clone has a single count. This chain links TRBV27 with TRBJ2-1; TRBD2 agrees at 9 bases. This CDR3 spans 16 amino acids. Per germline, CDR1 MNHEY and CDR2 SMNVEV (reference sequence). Germline trimming cut 2 bases from V and 2 bases from J; bases unmatched to any gene: 4. CDR3 sequence: CASSLSPSGTYNEQFF. Written as DNA, the CDR3 is TGTGCCAGCAGTTTAAGTCCTAGCGGGACCTACAATGAGCAGTTCTTC.

This chain links TRBV28 with TRBJ1-4; 8 nucleotides match TRBD1. From germline, CDR1 is MDHEN and CDR2 SYDVKM. J lost 3 bases, V lost 4 bases, and 7 bases had no gene match. The CDR3 runs to 16 residues. This chain's CDR3 is CASSSPQGAANEKLFF. The CDR3 DNA sequence: TGTGCCAGCAGTTCACCGCAGGGGGCTGCTAATGAAAAACTGTTTTTT.

This CDR3 is CASSKRGHMEMGFEPQHF. The CDR3 DNA reads as TGTGCCAGCAGCAAAAGAGGGCACATGGAAATGGGGTTTGAGCCCCAGCATTTT. The gene calls are TRBV21-1 and TRBJ1-5. TRBV21-1 counts as a pseudogene. The CDR3 runs 18 residues.

This clone was counted between two and nine times. V usage is TRBV4-3 and J usage is TRBJ2-7; 8 bases are shared with TRBD2. Germline loops: CDR1 LGHNA, CDR2 YSLEER. J gave up 2 bases and V 3 bases, and 6 bases lay outside the gene matches. The length of the CDR3 is 15 residues. CDR3 sequence: CASSQSSGHAYEQYF. The CDR3 nucleotides read TGCGCCAGCAGCCAGTCTAGCGGGCACGCCTACGAGCAGTACTTC.

J is TRBJ1-4 and V is TRBV7-9, with D maybe TRBD1 (5 bases). CDR3 length: 15 residues. Trimming stripped 5 bases from V and 0 bases from J, with 10 bases between. Germline CDR1 and CDR2: SEHNR and FQNEAQ (reference sequence). The CDR3 DNA reads as TGTGCCAGCAGCCCACGACAGTCAACTAATGAAAAACTGTTTTTT. Translated, it gives CASSPRQSTNEKLFF.

V and J are TRBV6-4 and TRBJ2-3, with 11 bases fitting TRBD1. Germline loops: CDR1 MRHNA, CDR2 SNTAGT. CDR3 length: 15 amino acids. V trimming: 6 bases; J trimming: 3 bases; junction bases outside the gene matches: 5. CDR3: CASSDGQGATDTQYF. DNA for the CDR3: TGTGCCAGCAGCGATGGACAGGGGGCTACAGATACGCAGTATTTT.

J is TRBJ1-5 and V is TRBV6-2 or TRBV6-3; a possible D gene is TRBD1 (6 bases). The germline V gene encodes CDR1 MNHEY and CDR2 SVGEGT. The V end lost 0 bases, the J end lost 6 bases, and 18 bases lay between the germline ends. The CDR3 spans 17 residues. The CDR3 sequence: CASSYSPGRGLGQPQHF. In DNA form, the CDR3 reads TGTGCCAGCAGTTACTCCCCGGGAAGGGGGTTGGGTCAGCCCCAGCATTTT.